These 19 T cell receptor beta chains were all obtained from the same sample, sequenced in a study of blood T cell repertoires in COVID-19. The data were produced by immunoSEQ multiplex PCR, yet TCRdb's version contains in-frame clones alone and is incomplete. Among almost 250,000 clones, around nine tenths were seen once, and the ten largest hold around 4%. Sequenced material: PBMCs or T cells enriched from blood (not recorded which). The source of these receptors is a woman aged 25-40 years who had recovered from COVID-19.

This clone showed up just once. The CDR3 DNA follows: TGCGCCAGCAGCAAACCTACGGGGAGGGACAATGAGCAGTTCTTC. It codes for CASSKPTGRDNEQFF. This sequence joins TRBV10-1 and TRBJ2-1; 7 bases match TRBD2. Trimming took 6 bases from V and 5 from J; bases not matched to a gene: 10. Germline V lookup: CDR1 WNHNN, CDR2 SYGVQD (reference sequence). CDR3 length equals 15 residues.

V is TRBV28 and J is TRBJ2-3; TRBD1 matches 10 bases. Per the germline V gene, CDR1 is MDHEN and CDR2 is SYDVKM. The CDR3 contains 15 residues. The V and J ends lost 5 bases and 4 bases, in that order; junction bases with no gene match: 6. CDR3 sequence reads: CASSLGQGVADTQYF. The CDR3 DNA is TGTGCCAGCAGTCTCGGACAGGGGGTTGCAGATACGCAGTATTTT.

This clone was detected only once. The V and J genes are TRBV5-6 and TRBJ1-1; D unclear. The CDR3 contains 15 residues. Germline V gives CDR1 SGHDT, CDR2 YYEEEE. The V end was cut by 0 bases, the J end by 0 bases, with 9 bases between. CDR3 amino acids: CASSLEEALNTEAFF. CDR3 DNA: TGTGCCAGCAGCTTGGAGGAGGCGCTGAACACTGAAGCTTTCTTT.

CDR3 coding DNA: TGTGCCAGCAGACTGACTAGCGGGAGGGTCAATGAGCAGTTCTTC. It is translated as CASRLTSGRVNEQFF. The chain carries TRBV6-6 and TRBJ2-1, with 14 bases fitting TRBD2. The CDR3 runs to 15 residues. Germline V CDR1 and CDR2: MNHNY, SVGAGI (reference sequence). Trimming at V came to 6 bases and at J to 6 bases, leaving 4 bases not matched to a gene.

V gene TRBV4-1 combines with J gene TRBJ2-5; D is unclear. Germline loops: CDR1 MGHRA, CDR2 YSYEKL. The germline V and J ends were trimmed by 0 bases and 0 bases, with 5 bases remaining between them. The CDR3 sequence is 14 residues long. CDR3 DNA: TGCGCCAGCAGCCAAGAGTCAGACCAAGAGACCCAGTACTTC. Translating it yields CASSQESDQETQYF.

This clone was found once. The chain has TRBV11-2 and TRBJ2-4; maybe TRBD2 (5 bases). This CDR3 is built from 16 residues. The germline gives CDR1 SGHAT, CDR2 FQNNGV. Trimming took off 5 bases at V and 0 bases at J, with 14 bases between the two ends. The CDR3 sequence is CASSLTDYLAKNIQYF. DNA for the CDR3: TGTGCCAGCAGCCTGACCGACTACCTAGCCAAAAACATTCAGTACTTC. Combining the CDR3 with reference TRBV11-2 and TRBJ2-4 gives the whole variable domain EAGVAQSPRYKIIEKRQSVAFWCNPISGHATLYWYQQILGQGPKLLIQFQNNGVVDDSQLPKDRFSAERLKGVDSTLKIQPAKLEDSAVYLCASSLTDYLAKNIQYFGAGTRLSVL.

The J gene is TRBJ1-2, the V gene TRBV7-9, with 9 bases matching TRBD1. Losses at the gene ends were 5 bases for V and 4 bases for J; bases not matched to a gene: 8. Looked up from germline, CDR1 is SEHNR and CDR2 is FQNEAQ (reference sequence). This CDR3 has 15 amino acids. The CDR3 loop reads CASSPTGTGSYGYTF. The CDR3 DNA follows: TGTGCCAGCAGCCCAACTGGGACAGGGTCCTATGGCTACACCTTC.

This chain uses TRBV19 with TRBJ1-5; possible D gene TRBD1, 6 bases. V lost 6 bases and J lost 7, with 13 bases in between. Germline V gives CDR1 LNHDA, CDR2 SQIVND (reference sequence). The CDR3 consists of 13 residues. The CDR3 DNA follows: TGTGCCAGTAGACAGGGCAGTGGACAGCCCCAGCATTTT. This translates into CASRQGSGQPQHF.

The V and J genes are TRBV9 and TRBJ2-6; 13 bases line up with TRBD2. The CDR3 extends over 18 amino acids. CDR1 is SGDLS, CDR2 YYNGEE, per germline. V lost 0 bases and J lost 2; bases outside the gene matches: 2. CDR3 nucleotide sequence: TGTGCCAGCAGCGTAGGACTAGCGGGAGGAACTGGGGCCAACGTCCTGACTTTC. Residues: CASSVGLAGGTGANVLTF.

This chain connects TRBV3-1 (or the pseudogene TRBV3-2) to TRBJ1-2, with D perhaps TRBD1 (6 bases). The V gene's germline CDR1 is LGHDT and CDR2 YNNKEL (reference sequence). The V gene lost 5 bases and the J gene lost 4 bases, with 11 bases spanning the gap. The CDR3 has 13 residues. Here the CDR3 reads CASSADSFYGYTF. As DNA, the CDR3 is TGTGCCAGCAGCGCGGACAGTTTCTATGGCTACACCTTC.

The V gene is TRBV2, the J gene TRBJ1-4, with D possibly matching TRBD1 (5 bases). The V gene's germline CDR1 is SNHLY and CDR2 FYNNEI. Between the trimmed V and J ends, which lost 4 bases and 4 bases, there was a span of 13 bases. The CDR3 runs to 15 residues. The CDR3 loop reads CASSVRPGFNEKLFF. In nucleotides, the CDR3 is TGTGCCAGCAGTGTGAGGCCAGGGTTTAATGAAAAACTGTTTTTT.

CDR3 residues: CASSLTGTGYNEQFF. As DNA, the CDR3 is TGTGCCAGCAGCCTTACCGGGACTGGCTACAATGAGCAGTTCTTC. The V gene is TRBV6-2 or TRBV6-3, the J gene TRBJ2-1, with D perhaps TRBD2 (6 bases). Trimming stripped 6 bases from V and 3 bases from J, with 15 bases between. CDR1 MNHEY and CDR2 SVGEGT come from the germline V gene. The CDR3 covers 15 residues.

The chain has TRBV24-1 and TRBJ1-2; 8 bases are shared with TRBD1. This CDR3 is 14 amino acids long. The germline V gene has CDR1 KGHDR and CDR2 SFDVKD. V trimming: 3 bases; J trimming: 4 bases; junction bases outside the gene matches: 3. CDR3 DNA: TGTGCCACCAGTGATGACAGGGGATTCTATGGCTACACCTTC. It translates to CATSDDRGFYGYTF.

CDR3: CASSENRGGYEQYF. In nucleotides, the CDR3 is TGTGCCAGCAGTGAAAACAGGGGTGGCTACGAGCAGTACTTC. The chain joins TRBV2 to TRBJ2-7, with 7 bases fitting TRBD1. With 2 bases clipped from V and 3 bases from J, the junction kept 4 bases outside the gene matches. Germline loops: CDR1 SNHLY, CDR2 FYNNEI. The CDR3 contains 14 residues. The full variable domain, in which reference TRBV2 and TRBJ2-7 provide the parts outside the CDR3, is EPEVTQTPSHQVTQMGQEVILRCVPISNHLYFYWYRQILGQKVEFLVSFYNNEISEKSEIFDDQFSVERPDGSNFTLKIRSTKLEDSAMYFCASSENRGGYEQYFGPGTRLTVT.

The chain employs TRBV4-1 and TRBJ2-7; 12 bases match TRBD2. The germline gives CDR1 MGHRA, CDR2 YSYEKL. This CDR3 comprises 15 residues. V was clipped by 8 bases and J by 3 bases; unmatched bases: 8. The CDR3 DNA sequence: TGCGCCAGCTCACCTAGCGGGAGGGCATTCTACGAGCAGTACTTC. Residues: CASSPSGRAFYEQYF.

The chain is built from TRBV27 and TRBJ2-1; D remains unclear. V was pared by 5 bases and J by 6 bases, with 14 bases between. Germline V lookup: CDR1 MNHEY, CDR2 SMNVEV (reference sequence). This CDR3 contains 14 residues. The CDR3 DNA sequence: TGTGCCAGCAGTGACTTTATTGTGGGCAATGAGCAGTTCTTC. This sequence encodes CASSDFIVGNEQFF.

The chain couples TRBV28 to TRBJ1-1; 7 bases line up with TRBD1. Germline CDR1 MDHEN, CDR2 SYDVKM. The CDR3 totals 16 residues. V was pared by 2 bases and J by 4 bases, with 10 bases of the junction left unmatched. CDR3 residues: CASSLLYRGTGTEAFF. CDR3 nucleotides: TGTGCCAGCAGTTTACTTTACAGGGGAACGGGCACTGAAGCTTTCTTT.

The chain carries TRBV28 and TRBJ1-5, with D possibly being TRBD1 (5 bases). The CDR3 consists of 14 residues. Germline CDR1 reads MDHEN; CDR2 reads SYDVKM. Trimming cost V 2 bases and J 3 bases, with 8 bases left between them. In DNA form, the CDR3 reads TGTGCCAGCAGTTTACAGGGCCTCAATCAGCCCCAGCATTTT. Its translation: CASSLQGLNQPQHF.

A note on this clone: The sample has other DNA sequences that encode this CDR3 too. The chain uses TRBV28 and TRBJ1-2, with 12 positions matching TRBD1. The CDR3 totals 14 residues. J gave up 4 bases and V 4 bases, and 1 base lay outside the gene matches. Per germline, CDR1 MDHEN and CDR2 SYDVKM. This CDR3 reads CASSSGQGAYGYTF. The CDR3 DNA follows: TGTGCCAGCAGTTCGGGACAGGGGGCCTATGGCTACACCTTC.